The 24 T cell receptor beta chains in this list originate from one sample, sequenced in a study of regulatory T cells in long-lasting Graves disease. Relying on iRepertoire HTBI primers and Arm-PCR of CDR3 regions, the team built TCR beta libraries. TCRdb re-derived calls from the multiplex PCR reads in MiXCR, one entry per CDR3 protein. The sample includes hundreds of thousands of distinct CDR3 sequences, approximately 29% of them seen just once. Described time point: persistent/refractory GD, antithyroid drugs over 5 years with positive TRAb. Following extraction of RNA from PBMCs, that RNA was used to make the TCR library. The sample was peripheral blood mononuclear cells (PBMCs), taken when the disease was refractory, from a patient treated with antithyroid drugs. The receptors derive from a female donor with Graves disease.

The chain uses TRBV18 and TRBJ1-1; no firm D call. Between the trimmed V and J ends, which lost 1 base and 0 bases, there was a span of 9 bases. Germline V gene data show CDR1 as KGHSH and CDR2 as LQKENI. The CDR3 spans 15 residues. The chain's CDR3 is CASSPRRAMNTEAFF. The CDR3 bases are TGTGCCAGCTCACCACGGAGGGCGATGAACACTGAAGCTTTCTTT. The full variable domain, rest sourced from reference TRBV18 and TRBJ1-1, is NAGVMQNPRHLVRRRGQEARLRCSPMKGHSHVYWYRQLPEEGLKFMVYLQKENIIDESGMPKERFSAEFPKEGPSILRIQQVVRGDSAAYFCASSPRRAMNTEAFFGQGTRLTVV.

The chain has TRBV15 and TRBJ2-6; 7 positions match TRBD2. The V gene's germline CDR1 is LNHNV and CDR2 YYDKDF (reference sequence). CDR3 length: 16 residues. V lost 0 bases and J lost 2; bases outside the gene matches: 1. For the CDR3, the DNA is TGTGCCACCAGCAGAGATCGGGGGGCTGGGGCCAACGTCCTGACTTTC. Translating gives CATSRDRGAGANVLTF.

The sample holds one count of this clonotype. The chain joins TRBV19 to TRBJ1-1; D call uncertain. The germline V and J ends were trimmed by 8 bases and 6 bases, with 16 bases remaining between them. The CDR3 extends over 13 amino acids. In germline, CDR1 is LNHDA, CDR2 SQIVND (reference sequence). CDR3 nucleotides: TGTGCCAGTGGCCAATCGGGCCAGGCTGAAGCTTTCTTT. Its translation: CASGQSGQAEAFF.

The chain links TRBV11-2 to TRBJ2-7, with TRBD2 identical over 9 bases. This CDR3 is 15 amino acids long. CDR1 and CDR2 from the germline V gene are SGHAT and FQNNGV. Trimming removed 0 bases from V and 4 bases from J; junction bases left unmatched: 4. The CDR3 loop is CASSLDPSGIYEQYF. CDR3 DNA sequence: TGTGCCAGCAGCTTAGACCCTAGCGGGATATACGAGCAGTACTTC.

The chain links TRBV20-1 to TRBJ2-7; 9 bases map to TRBD2. This CDR3 has 16 residues. The J segment lost 3 bases and the V segment lost 0 bases, leaving 9 bases of the junction unmatched. Germline V gene lookup returns CDR1 DFQATT and CDR2 SNEGSKA (reference sequence). The CDR3 here is CSARDRLAETVYEQYF. In nucleotides, the CDR3 is TGCAGTGCTAGAGACCGACTAGCGGAGACCGTCTACGAGCAGTACTTC.

The chain has TRBV25-1 and TRBJ1-1, with a weak D call TRBD1 (5 bases). The CDR3 sequence is 12 residues long. Trimming stripped 4 bases from V and 11 bases from J, with 14 bases between. Germline V gene data show CDR1 as MGHDK and CDR2 as SYGVNS. The CDR3 spells CASSGGDRRAFF. In DNA form, the CDR3 reads TGTGCCAGCAGTGGAGGGGACCGGAGGGCTTTCTTT. Full variable domain (rest looked up from reference TRBV25-1 and TRBJ1-1): EADIYQTPRYLVIGTGKKITLECSQTMGHDKMYWYQQDPGMELHLIHYSYGVNSTEKGDLSSESTVSRIRTEHFPLTLESARPSHTSQYLCASSGGDRRAFFGQGTRLTVV.

The chain combines TRBV5-1 with TRBJ1-2, with 7 positions matching TRBD1. The CDR3 is 16 amino acids. CDR1 and CDR2 (germline): SGHRS, YFSETQ. Trimming took 2 bases from V and 3 from J; bases not matched to a gene: 10. The CDR3 sequence: CASSLPIDRDDYGYTF. The CDR3 DNA reads as TGCGCCAGCAGCTTACCAATCGACAGGGACGACTATGGCTACACCTTC.

V gene TRBV6-2 or TRBV6-3 combines with J gene TRBJ2-4; TRBD1 matches at 7 bases. Germline values: CDR1 MNHEY, CDR2 SVGEGT. CDR3 length equals 15 residues. The V and J ends lost 2 bases and 8 bases, in that order; junction bases with no gene match: 9. The CDR3 reads CASSYIEGAMDIQYF. CDR3 DNA sequence: TGTGCCAGCAGTTACATAGAGGGGGCCATGGACATTCAGTACTTC.

V and J are TRBV6-1 and TRBJ1-1; no clear D. Trimming removed 1 base from V and 7 bases from J, with 19 bases in between. This CDR3 spans 16 amino acids. Germline-derived CDR1 and CDR2 are MNHNS and SASEGT. The CDR3 loop is CASSEGGVGYGIEAFF. The CDR3 DNA is TGTGCCAGCAGTGAAGGTGGGGTCGGGTACGGTATTGAAGCTTTCTTT.

This clonotype was found once. This chain links TRBV10-3 with TRBJ1-3, with 7 bases fitting TRBD1. The CDR3 loop spans 15 amino acids. Germline assignment: CDR1 ENHRY and CDR2 SYGVKD. V dropped 5 bases and J dropped 2; count of bases not matched to a gene: 6. CDR3 bases: TGTGCCATCAGTCCCGCCGGGACAGCTGGAAACACCATATATTTT. Protein sequence: CAISPAGTAGNTIYF.

This clonotype was counted at least ten times. The chain uses TRBV2 and TRBJ2-5; D not resolved. The germline gives CDR1 SNHLY, CDR2 FYNNEI. Trimming shortened V by 3 bases and J by 10 bases, and 9 bases separated the two germline ends. The CDR3 is made up of 11 amino acids. This chain's CDR3 is CASSDGPIQYF. In DNA, the CDR3 is TGTGCCAGCAGTGACGGGCCGATCCAGTACTTC.

This clonotype was counted only a few times. The V gene is TRBV20-1, the J gene TRBJ1-1; D ambiguous. Trimming took off 3 bases at V and 3 bases at J, with 5 bases between the two ends. The V gene's germline CDR1 is DFQATT and CDR2 SNEGSKA (reference sequence). This CDR3 contains 11 residues. The CDR3 loop reads CSARGDTEAFF. As DNA, the CDR3 is TGCAGTGCTAGGGGCGACACTGAAGCTTTCTTT.

This clonotype showed up just a few times. V usage is TRBV2 and J usage is TRBJ1-4; weak D call: TRBD1 (5 bases). The CDR3 has 15 amino acids. The V and J ends lost 0 bases and 10 bases respectively, with 15 bases between them. Germline V gene data show CDR1 as SNHLY and CDR2 as FYNNEI. The CDR3 nucleotides are TGTGCCAGCAGTGAAGCACCAGGGAGGAGTGGAAAACTGTTTTTT. It codes for CASSEAPGRSGKLFF.

This clonotype has just a few counts. V usage is TRBV19 and J usage is TRBJ1-5, with TRBD1 matching over 9 bases. Germline V gene data show CDR1 as LNHDA and CDR2 as SQIVND (reference sequence). The CDR3 consists of 15 residues. Trimming took 5 bases from V and 3 from J; bases not matched to a gene: 5. CDR3 coding DNA: TGTGCCAGTAGTGACCGGGACAGGGCCAATCAGCCCCAGCATTTT. Protein product: CASSDRDRANQPQHF.

This clonotype has a handful of counts. The V gene is TRBV6-2 or TRBV6-3, the J gene TRBJ2-5; the D is unclear. Per germline, CDR1 MNHEY and CDR2 SVGEGT. Trimming stripped 2 bases from V and 2 bases from J, with 12 bases between. There are 15 residues in the CDR3. In DNA, the CDR3 is TGTGCCAGCAGTTACGGGTCAGCCAGTCAAGAGACCCAGTACTTC. This sequence encodes CASSYGSASQETQYF.

This chain links TRBV2 with TRBJ2-7; D gene ambiguous. Trimming pared 3 bases from V and 5 bases from J, leaving 17 bases between. CDR3 length: 15 amino acids. Germline V CDR1 and CDR2: SNHLY, FYNNEI. As DNA, the CDR3 is TGTGCCAGCAGTGATTTAGCAGTGCAGACTGACGAGCAGTACTTC. Encoded protein: CASSDLAVQTDEQYF.

There are a few counts of this clonotype. DNA of the CDR3: TGTGCCAGCAGCAACCAAGGGCAGTACACCGGGGAGCTGTTTTTT. It specifies CASSNQGQYTGELFF. The chain joins TRBV6-1 to TRBJ2-2; the D is unclear. The germline CDR1 and CDR2 sequences are MNHNS and SASEGT. V was trimmed by 6 bases and J by 3 bases, leaving 14 bases between them. CDR3 length equals 15 residues.

This clonotype appeared once. The J gene is TRBJ1-4, the V gene TRBV15; D unclear. V was cut by 1 base and J by 10 bases, with 7 bases left in between. In germline, CDR1 is LNHNV, CDR2 YYDKDF (reference sequence). The CDR3 is 12 residues long. The CDR3 sequence: CATSRVEGKLFF. DNA of the CDR3: TGTGCCACCAGCAGAGTTGAGGGAAAACTGTTTTTT.

This clonotype has ten or more counts. The rearrangement links TRBV11-2 to TRBJ2-7, with 7 bases aligning to TRBD2. There are 16 residues in the CDR3. In germline, CDR1 is SGHAT, CDR2 FQNNGV. The V and J ends lost 0 bases and 2 bases, in that order; junction bases with no gene match: 7. CDR3 nucleotide sequence: TGTGCCAGCAGCTTAGACTTCCGCGGGAGTACCTACGAGCAGTACTTC. It is translated as CASSLDFRGSTYEQYF.

This clonotype was counted between two and nine times. V gene TRBV5-5 combines with J gene TRBJ1-1; D remains unclear. V lost 6 bases and J 4 bases, leaving 13 bases between the germline ends. Germline values: CDR1 SGHKS, CDR2 YYEKEE (reference sequence). The CDR3 length is 13 residues. Here the CDR3 reads CASNSNEGTEAFF. The CDR3 region has the DNA TGTGCCAGCAACTCAAACGAGGGCACTGAAGCTTTCTTT.

The rearrangement links TRBV7-3 to TRBJ2-7; 7 nucleotides align to TRBD2. V was clipped by 5 bases and J by 7 bases; unmatched bases: 8. The germline CDR1 and CDR2 sequences are SGHTA and FQGTGA. The CDR3 extends over 13 amino acids. CDR3 sequence: CASSRRGSGEQYF. The CDR3 coding sequence is TGTGCCAGCAGCCGGCGGGGGTCGGGAGAGCAGTACTTC.

The chain carries TRBV3-1 and TRBJ1-2, with D hard to call. Germline lookup yields CDR1 LGHDT and CDR2 YNNKEL (reference sequence). V was shortened by 2 bases and J by 8 bases, with 6 bases between the two germline ends. The CDR3 is 11 residues long. This chain's CDR3 is CASSQMKGYTF. The CDR3 DNA reads TGTGCCAGCAGCCAAATGAAGGGCTACACCTTC. The full variable domain, its missing parts supplied by reference TRBV3-1 and TRBJ1-2, is DTAVSQTPKYLVTQMGNDKSIKCEQNLGHDTMYWYKQDSKKFLKIMFSYNNKELIINETVPNRFSPKSPDKAHLNLHINSLELGDSAVYFCASSQMKGYTFGSGTRLTVV.

The chain is built from TRBV7-2 and TRBJ1-4; the D gene is possibly TRBD1 (6 bases). Trimming removed 6 bases at V and 5 bases at J, with 19 bases between. The CDR3 extends over 16 amino acids. The germline CDR1 and CDR2 sequences are SGHTA and FQGNSA. The CDR3 nucleotides read TGTGCCAGCAGACCCGGGGGCAGGGGCACAAATGAAAAACTGTTTTTT. Residues: CASRPGGRGTNEKLFF.

This clonotype was observed a few times. The chain combines TRBV2 with TRBJ1-2; TRBD1 aligns across 9 bases. This CDR3 region has 18 residues. CDR1 and CDR2 (germline): SNHLY, FYNNEI. V dropped 5 bases and J dropped 4; count of bases not matched to a gene: 17. The CDR3 loop is CASSKLDRGQGGGYGYTF. The CDR3 nucleotides are TGTGCCAGCAGTAAACTCGACCGGGGACAGGGAGGTGGCTATGGCTACACCTTC.